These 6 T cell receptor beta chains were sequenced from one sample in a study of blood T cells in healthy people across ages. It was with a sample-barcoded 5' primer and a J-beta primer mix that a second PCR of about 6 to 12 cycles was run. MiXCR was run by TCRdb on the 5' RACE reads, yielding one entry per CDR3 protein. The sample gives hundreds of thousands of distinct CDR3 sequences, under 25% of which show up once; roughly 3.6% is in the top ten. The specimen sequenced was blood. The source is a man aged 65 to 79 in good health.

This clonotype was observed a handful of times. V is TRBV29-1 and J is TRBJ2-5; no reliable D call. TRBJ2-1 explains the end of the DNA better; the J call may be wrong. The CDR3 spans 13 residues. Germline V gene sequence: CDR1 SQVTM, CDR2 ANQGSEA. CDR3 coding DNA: TGCAGCGTTGAAGTATCCACCGGCGATGAGCAGTTCTTC. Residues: CSVEVSTGDEQFF.

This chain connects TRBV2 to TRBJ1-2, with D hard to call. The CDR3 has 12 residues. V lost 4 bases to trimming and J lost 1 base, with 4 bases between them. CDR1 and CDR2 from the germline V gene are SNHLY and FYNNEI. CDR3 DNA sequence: TGTGCCAGCAGTGCAAATAACTATGGCTACACCTTC. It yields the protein CASSANNYGYTF.

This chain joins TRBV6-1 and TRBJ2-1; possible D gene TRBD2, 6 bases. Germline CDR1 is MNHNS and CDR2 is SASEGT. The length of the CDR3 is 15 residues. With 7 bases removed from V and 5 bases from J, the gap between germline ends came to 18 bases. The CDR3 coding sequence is TGTGCCAGCACGACCTCAAAAGCGGGCAACAATGAGCAGTTCTTC. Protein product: CASTTSKAGNNEQFF.

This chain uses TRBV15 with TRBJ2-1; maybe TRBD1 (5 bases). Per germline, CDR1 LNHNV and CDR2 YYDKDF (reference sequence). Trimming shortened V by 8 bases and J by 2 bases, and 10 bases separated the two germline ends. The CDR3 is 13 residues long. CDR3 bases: TGTGCCACCTCCTCGACAGCCTACAATGAGCAGTTCTTC. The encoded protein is CATSSTAYNEQFF. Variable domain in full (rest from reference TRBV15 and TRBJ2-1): DAMVIQNPRYQVTQFGKPVTLSCSQTLNHNVMYWYQQKSSQAPKLLFHYYDKDFNNEADTPDNFQSRRPNTSFCFLDIRSPGLGDTAMYLCATSSTAYNEQFFGPGTRLTVL.

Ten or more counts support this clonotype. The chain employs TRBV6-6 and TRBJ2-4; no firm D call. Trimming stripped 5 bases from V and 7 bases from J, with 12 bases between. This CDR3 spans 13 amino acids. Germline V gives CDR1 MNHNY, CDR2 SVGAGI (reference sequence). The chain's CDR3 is CASSVAAYNIQYF. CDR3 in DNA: TGTGCCAGCAGTGTCGCTGCCTACAACATTCAGTACTTC.

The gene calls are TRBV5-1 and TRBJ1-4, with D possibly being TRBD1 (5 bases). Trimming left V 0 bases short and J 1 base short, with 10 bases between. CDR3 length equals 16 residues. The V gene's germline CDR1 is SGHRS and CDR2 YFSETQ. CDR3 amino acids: CASSLGSGITNEKLFF. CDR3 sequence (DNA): TGCGCCAGCAGCTTGGGATCAGGGATAACTAATGAAAAACTGTTTTTT.